This T cell receptor beta chain emerged from a study of beta chain features in type 1 diabetes. Whole-study context: The study examined about 100 million sorted cells across all samples. General study findings and limits: Cells carrying high TCR expression could end up over-represented when cDNA is sequenced. A greater similarity of naive, central memory and Treg TCRB repertoires was seen among patients than among healthy donors.

On this clone itself: Antigen specificity is unknown.

CD45RO/CCR7/CD25/CD127/CD95/CD27 sorting isolated CD4+ naive, central memory, regulatory and stem cell-like memory cells. Deletions cut 5 bases from V and 14 bases from J, with 19 bases between. The CDR3 length is 14 residues. Germline CDR1 MDHEN, CDR2 SYDVKM. cDNA synthesis used the whole RNA isolate, giving expressed TCRB sequences. The data were produced by immunoSEQ multiplex PCR, yet TCRdb's version contains in-frame clones alone and is incomplete. The table records hundreds of thousands of clones, roughly a sixth of them present only once. Sequenced material: naive CD4+ T cells from blood. The gene calls are TRBV28 and TRBJ1-6; D is unclear. The receptor was derived from a man between 18 and 29 years old in good health. CDR3: CASSVGGTDESLHF. In DNA form, the CDR3 reads TGTGCCAGCAGTGTCGGTGGCACTGATGAGTCCCTCCACTTT.